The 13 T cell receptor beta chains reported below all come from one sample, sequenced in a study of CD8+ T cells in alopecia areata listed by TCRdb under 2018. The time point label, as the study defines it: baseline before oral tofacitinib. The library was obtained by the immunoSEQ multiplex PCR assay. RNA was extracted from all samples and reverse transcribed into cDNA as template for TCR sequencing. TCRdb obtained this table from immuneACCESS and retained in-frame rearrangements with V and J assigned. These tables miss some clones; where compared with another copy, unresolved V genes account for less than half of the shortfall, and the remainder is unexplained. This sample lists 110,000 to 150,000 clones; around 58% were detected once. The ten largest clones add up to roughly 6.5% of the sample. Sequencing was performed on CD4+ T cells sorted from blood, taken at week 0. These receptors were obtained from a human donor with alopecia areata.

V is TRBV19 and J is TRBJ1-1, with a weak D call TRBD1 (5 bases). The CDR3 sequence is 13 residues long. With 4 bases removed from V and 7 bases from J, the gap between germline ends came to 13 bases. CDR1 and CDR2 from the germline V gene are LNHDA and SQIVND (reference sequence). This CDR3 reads CASSTPYRIEAFF. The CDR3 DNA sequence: TGTGCCAGTAGTACCCCCTACAGGATTGAAGCTTTCTTT.

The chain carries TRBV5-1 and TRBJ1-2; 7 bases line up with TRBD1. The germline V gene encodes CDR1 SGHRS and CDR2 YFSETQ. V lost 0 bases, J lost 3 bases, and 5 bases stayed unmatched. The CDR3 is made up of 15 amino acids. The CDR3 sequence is CASSLGPGGDYGYTF. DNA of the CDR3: TGCGCCAGCAGCTTGGGTCCAGGGGGAGACTATGGCTACACCTTC.

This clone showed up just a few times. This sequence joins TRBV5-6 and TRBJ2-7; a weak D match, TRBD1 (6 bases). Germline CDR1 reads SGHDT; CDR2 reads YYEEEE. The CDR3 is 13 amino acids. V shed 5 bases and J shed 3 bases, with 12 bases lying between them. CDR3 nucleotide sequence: TGTGCCAGCAGGAACAGGGCTGACTACGAGCAGTACTTC. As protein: CASRNRADYEQYF.

For the CDR3, the DNA is TGTGCCAGCAGCTTAATCGGGACAGCCACCTACGAGCAGTACTTC. The encoded protein is CASSLIGTATYEQYF. The chain joins TRBV7-2 to TRBJ2-7; 7 bases align to TRBD1. With V trimmed by 2 bases and J by 2 bases, 6 bases remained unmatched. CDR3 length: 15 amino acids. Germline lookup yields CDR1 SGHTA and CDR2 FQGNSA. Looking up the rest from reference TRBV7-2 and TRBJ2-7 gives the full variable domain: GAGVSQSPSNKVTEKGKDVELRCDPISGHTALYWYRQSLGQGLEFLIYFQGNSAPDKSGLPSDRFSAERTGGSVSTLTIQRTQQEDSAVYLCASSLIGTATYEQYFGPGTRLTVT.

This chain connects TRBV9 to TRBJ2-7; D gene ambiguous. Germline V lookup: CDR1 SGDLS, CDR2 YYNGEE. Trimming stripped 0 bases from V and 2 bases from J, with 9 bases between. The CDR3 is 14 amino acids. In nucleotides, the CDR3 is TGTGCCAGCAGCGTAGGCCCGGCAGCCTACGAGCAGTACTTC. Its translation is CASSVGPAAYEQYF.

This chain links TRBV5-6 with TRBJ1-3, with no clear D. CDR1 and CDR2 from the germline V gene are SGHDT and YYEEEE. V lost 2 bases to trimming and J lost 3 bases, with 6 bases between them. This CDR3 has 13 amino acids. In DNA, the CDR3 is TGTGCCAGCAGCTTTGCGGGTGGAAACACCATATATTTT. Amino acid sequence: CASSFAGGNTIYF. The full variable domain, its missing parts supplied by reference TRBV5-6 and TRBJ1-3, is DAGVTQSPTHLIKTRGQQVTLRCSPKSGHDTVSWYQQALGQGPQFIFQYYEEEERQRGNFPDRFSGHQFPNYSSELNVNALLLGDSALYLCASSFAGGNTIYFGEGSWLTVV.

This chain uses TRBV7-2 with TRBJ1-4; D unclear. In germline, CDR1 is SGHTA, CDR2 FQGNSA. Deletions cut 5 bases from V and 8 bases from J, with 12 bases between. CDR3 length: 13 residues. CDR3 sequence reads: CASSLTAEEKLFF. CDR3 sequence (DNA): TGTGCCAGCAGCCTTACGGCGGAGGAAAAACTGTTTTTT. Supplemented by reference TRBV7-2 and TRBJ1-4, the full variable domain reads GAGVSQSPSNKVTEKGKDVELRCDPISGHTALYWYRQSLGQGLEFLIYFQGNSAPDKSGLPSDRFSAERTGGSVSTLTIQRTQQEDSAVYLCASSLTAEEKLFFGSGTQLSVL.

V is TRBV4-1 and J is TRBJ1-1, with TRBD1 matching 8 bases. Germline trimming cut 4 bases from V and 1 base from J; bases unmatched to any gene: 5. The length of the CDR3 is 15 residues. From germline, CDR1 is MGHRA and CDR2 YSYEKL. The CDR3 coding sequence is TGCGCCAGCAGCCGCGGGACAGGACCGAACACTGAAGCTTTCTTT. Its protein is CASSRGTGPNTEAFF.

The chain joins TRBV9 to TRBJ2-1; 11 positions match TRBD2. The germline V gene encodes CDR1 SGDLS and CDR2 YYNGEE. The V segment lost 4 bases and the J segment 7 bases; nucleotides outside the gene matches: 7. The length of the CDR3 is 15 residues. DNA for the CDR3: TGTGCCAGCAGCTTTAGCGGGGGGGCGGTGAATGAGCAGTTCTTC. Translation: CASSFSGGAVNEQFF.

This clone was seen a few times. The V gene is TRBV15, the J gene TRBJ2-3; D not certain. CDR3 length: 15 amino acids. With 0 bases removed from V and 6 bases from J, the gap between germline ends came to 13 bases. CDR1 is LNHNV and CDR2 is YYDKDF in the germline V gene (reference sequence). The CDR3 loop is CATSRDQLRSDTQYF. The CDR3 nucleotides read TGTGCCACCAGCAGAGATCAGTTGAGATCTGATACGCAGTATTTT.

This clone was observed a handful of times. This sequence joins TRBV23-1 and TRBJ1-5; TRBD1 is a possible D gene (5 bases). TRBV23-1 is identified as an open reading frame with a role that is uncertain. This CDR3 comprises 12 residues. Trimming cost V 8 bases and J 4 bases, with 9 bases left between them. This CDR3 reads CASEGFNQPQHF. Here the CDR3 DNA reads TGCGCCAGCGAGGGGTTTAATCAGCCCCAGCATTTT.

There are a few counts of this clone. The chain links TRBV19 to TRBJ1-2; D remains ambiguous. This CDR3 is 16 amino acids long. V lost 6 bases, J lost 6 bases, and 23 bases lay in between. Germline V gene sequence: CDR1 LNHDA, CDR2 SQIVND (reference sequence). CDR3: CASSKTPPQDRNGYTF. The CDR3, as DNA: TGTGCCAGTAGCAAGACGCCCCCCCAAGATCGGAATGGCTACACCTTC.

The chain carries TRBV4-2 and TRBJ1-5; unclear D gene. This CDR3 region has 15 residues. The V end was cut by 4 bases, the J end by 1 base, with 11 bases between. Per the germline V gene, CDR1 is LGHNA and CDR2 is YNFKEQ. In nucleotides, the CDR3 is TGTGCCAGCAGCCGGTCTTATAGAAGCAATCAGCCCCAGCATTTT. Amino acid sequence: CASSRSYRSNQPQHF.